The rows below give T cell receptor beta chains drawn from one sample of a study of T-cell reconstitution after alpha-beta-depleted transplantation in children. TCRdb re-derived calls from the PCR reads in MiXCR, one entry per CDR3 protein. The data show about 210,000 distinct CDR3 sequences, around a sixth seen once. The sample was PBMCs, mostly from graft donor cells, taken 360 days after TCRalphabeta/CD19-depleted stem cell transplant. These receptors were obtained from a male patient between 2 and 10 years old who had a stem cell transplant for acute lymphoblastic leukemia, so the T cells may come from the graft donor. Both conserved end residues are part of each CDR3.

CDR3 protein: CSAREQARETQYF
J gene: TRBJ2-5
V gene: TRBV20-1

CDR3 protein: CAIKSGTSSTDTQYF
J gene: TRBJ2-3
V gene: TRBV10-3

CDR3 protein: CASSLDSSPTYEQYF
J gene: TRBJ2-7
V gene: TRBV5-1

CDR3 protein: CASSAGVGGYIQYF
J gene: TRBJ2-4
V gene: TRBV5-1

CDR3 protein: CASSFLNQDRVGYEQYF
J gene: TRBJ2-7
V gene: TRBV27

CDR3 protein: CASSSYRDGIGELFF
J gene: TRBJ2-2
V gene: TRBV11-2

CDR3 protein: CATSDLGLREGHNEQFF
J gene: TRBJ2-1
V gene: TRBV24-1

CDR3 protein: CASSLKEGSGELFF
J gene: TRBJ2-2
V gene: TRBV7-2

CDR3 protein: CASRPSHEQYF
J gene: TRBJ2-7
V gene: TRBV12-3/TRBV12-4

CDR3 protein: CATGRGGGAVTEAFF
J gene: TRBJ1-1
V gene: TRBV3-1

CDR3 protein: CASSGLAGGPYNEQFF
J gene: TRBJ2-1
V gene: TRBV6-4

CDR3 protein: CASSLVGAGGTPRSYNSPLHF
J gene: TRBJ1-6
V gene: TRBV5-1

CDR3 protein: CASSPTDFPYEQYF
J gene: TRBJ2-7
V gene: TRBV27

CDR3 protein: CASSPTGAGADTQYF
J gene: TRBJ2-3
V gene: TRBV5-1

CDR3 protein: CAISELKGHEQFF
J gene: TRBJ2-1
V gene: TRBV10-3

CDR3 protein: CASTFILAYEQYF
J gene: TRBJ2-7
V gene: TRBV11-2

CDR3 protein: CASSQDHRGQADTQYF
J gene: TRBJ2-3
V gene: TRBV4-1

CDR3 protein: CASSPRAGSSYEQYF
J gene: TRBJ2-7
V gene: TRBV11-3

CDR3 protein: CASSELADSYEQYF
J gene: TRBJ2-7
V gene: TRBV2

CDR3 protein: CASSLSTGPKNIQYF
J gene: TRBJ2-4
V gene: TRBV5-1

CDR3 protein: CASSLGTDPEQYF
J gene: TRBJ2-7
V gene: TRBV7-2

CDR3 protein: CASREEAMNTEAFF
J gene: TRBJ1-1
V gene: TRBV19